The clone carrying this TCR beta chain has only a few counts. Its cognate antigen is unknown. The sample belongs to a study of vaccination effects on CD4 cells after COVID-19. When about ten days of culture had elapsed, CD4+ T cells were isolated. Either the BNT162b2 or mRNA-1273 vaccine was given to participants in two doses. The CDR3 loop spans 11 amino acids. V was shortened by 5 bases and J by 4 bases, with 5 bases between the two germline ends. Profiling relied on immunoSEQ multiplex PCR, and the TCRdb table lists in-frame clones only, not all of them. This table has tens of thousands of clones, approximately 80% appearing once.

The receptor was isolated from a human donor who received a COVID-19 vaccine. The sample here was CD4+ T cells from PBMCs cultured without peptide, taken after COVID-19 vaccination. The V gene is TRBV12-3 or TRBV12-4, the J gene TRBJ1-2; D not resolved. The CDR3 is CASSPGYGYTF. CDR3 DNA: TGTGCCAGCAGTCCCGGCTATGGCTACACCTTC.